The 29 T cell receptor beta chains listed next were all sequenced from one sample in a study of blood T cell repertoires in COVID-19. Libraries were prepared by immunoSEQ multiplex PCR; TCRdb keeps only in-frame clonotypes and omits some of them. This sample has 75,000 to 100,000 clones, with almost 85% found just once. Sequenced material: peripheral blood. The receptors here all came from a human donor in a cohort sampled during active COVID-19.

A single count supports this clone. V usage is TRBV28 and J usage is TRBJ2-7; TRBD1 matches at 7 bases. V shed 6 bases, J shed 2 bases, and the junction held 10 bases outside the gene matches. CDR1 is MDHEN and CDR2 is SYDVKM in the germline V gene. The CDR3 consists of 15 residues. The CDR3 here is CASSTRGQNPYEQYF. The CDR3 nucleotides are TGTGCCAGCAGCACCCGGGGACAGAACCCCTACGAGCAGTACTTC.

The chain couples TRBV5-1 to TRBJ2-2; 7 positions match TRBD1. The CDR3 is 17 amino acids. J gave up 1 base and V 2 bases, and 8 bases lay outside the gene matches. CDR1 and CDR2 from the germline V gene are SGHRS and YFSETQ. Here the CDR3 DNA reads TGCGCCAGCAGCTTAGGAAGTGACAGGGTGAACACCGGGGAGCTGTTTTTT. This gives the protein CASSLGSDRVNTGELFF.

This chain links TRBV13 with TRBJ1-2; TRBD1 might be the D (5 bases). Germline CDR1 is PRHDT and CDR2 is FYEKMQ (reference sequence). This CDR3 contains 17 residues. Trimming removed 3 bases from V and 2 bases from J, with 19 bases in between. DNA of the CDR3: TGTGCCAGCAGCTTCGGACATAATCCGCACCCGAACTATGGCTACACCTTC. Protein product: CASSFGHNPHPNYGYTF.

The chain couples TRBV28 to TRBJ1-1; D perhaps matches TRBD1 (6 bases). The V gene's germline CDR1 is MDHEN and CDR2 SYDVKM. The CDR3 totals 14 residues. Trimming removed 6 bases from V and 2 bases from J, with 13 bases in between. CDR3 sequence: CASSLQGGNTEAFF. DNA of the CDR3: TGTGCCAGCAGCCTCCAAGGGGGAAACACTGAAGCTTTCTTT. The full variable domain, in which reference TRBV28 and TRBJ1-1 provide the parts outside the CDR3, is DVKVTQSSRYLVKRTGEKVFLECVQDMDHENMFWYRQDPGLGLRLIYFSYDVKMKEKGDIPEGYSVSREKKERFSLILESASTNQTSMYLCASSLQGGNTEAFFGQGTRLTVV.

The chain's CDR3 is CASSFQRGAGDTQYF. CDR3 bases: TGCGCCAGCAGCTTTCAGCGGGGGGCCGGGGATACGCAGTATTTT. The V gene is TRBV5-1, the J gene TRBJ2-3, with TRBD2 matching over 9 bases. The V gene's germline CDR1 is SGHRS and CDR2 YFSETQ. The V segment lost 2 bases and the J segment 6 bases; nucleotides outside the gene matches: 7. There are 15 residues in the CDR3. Together with reference TRBV5-1 and TRBJ2-3, the CDR3 gives the full variable domain: KAGVTQTPRYLIKTRGQQVTLSCSPISGHRSVSWYQQTPGQGLQFLFEYFSETQRNKGNFPGRFSGRQFSNSRSEMNVSTLELGDSALYLCASSFQRGAGDTQYFGPGTRLTVL.

The V gene is TRBV7-2, the J gene TRBJ2-7, with 7 bases aligning to TRBD1. Trimming cost V 6 bases and J 2 bases; bases outside gene matches: 4. Germline V gene sequence: CDR1 SGHTA, CDR2 FQGNSA. CDR3 length: 13 residues. The CDR3 protein is CASSPDRTYEQYF. CDR3 in DNA: TGTGCCAGCAGTCCGGACAGGACCTACGAGCAGTACTTC.

This clone was picked up one time. This chain uses TRBV4-1 with TRBJ1-6; D might be TRBD1 (6 bases). Trimming left V 7 bases short and J 4 bases short, with 17 bases between. The V gene's germline CDR1 is MGHRA and CDR2 YSYEKL. This CDR3 has 16 residues. This CDR3 is CASTKGRGTYNSPLHF. CDR3 bases: TGCGCCAGCACAAAAGGGAGGGGGACATATAATTCACCCCTCCACTTT.

In regard to this clone: The junction and the germline gene differ at one end; a read error may be behind it. This rearrangement joins TRBV12-3 or TRBV12-4 to TRBJ1-2, with 7 bases identical to TRBD1. The CDR3 runs to 13 residues. CDR3 protein: CASCLGGAGGYTF. CDR3 DNA: TGTGCCAGCTGTTTAGGGGGCGCGGGGGGCTACACCTTC.

V gene TRBV12-3 or TRBV12-4 combines with J gene TRBJ2-1; D is unresolved. The CDR3 totals 11 residues. Trimming pared 6 bases from V and 8 bases from J, leaving 8 bases between. The CDR3 here is CASSFLDEQFF. The CDR3 DNA is TGTGCCAGCAGCTTCCTCGATGAGCAGTTCTTC.

This chain connects TRBV6-1 to TRBJ1-5; 7 positions agree with TRBD1. CDR3 length: 17 amino acids. Trimming took 0 bases from V and 1 from J; bases not matched to a gene: 6. Germline loops: CDR1 MNHNS, CDR2 SASEGT. In DNA form, the CDR3 reads TGTGCCAGCAGTGAAGCCACAGGGGTTTACAGCAATCAGCCCCAGCATTTT. This encodes CASSEATGVYSNQPQHF.

This chain uses TRBV10-2 with TRBJ1-4; D gene unclear. Germline V gene data show CDR1 as WSHSY and CDR2 as SAAADI. This CDR3 is 15 amino acids long. The V end lost 2 bases, the J end lost 7 bases, and 14 bases lay between the germline ends. CDR3 nucleotides: TGCGCCAGCAGTGAGGAGACGTGGGCTCGTGAAAAACTGTTTTTT. Encoded protein: CASSEETWAREKLFF.

This rearrangement joins TRBV28 to TRBJ1-1, with D possibly being TRBD1 (6 bases). This CDR3 is 15 amino acids long. CDR1 and CDR2 (germline): MDHEN, SYDVKM. The V and J ends lost 3 bases and 1 base respectively, with 12 bases between them. In DNA, the CDR3 is TGTGCCAGCAGTTTCCGCAGGGGTCCGAACACTGAAGCTTTCTTT. This encodes CASSFRRGPNTEAFF.

This chain's CDR3 is CASSDDASGGQYNEQFF. The CDR3 DNA follows: TGTGCCAGCAGTGACGACGCTAGCGGGGGGCAATACAATGAGCAGTTCTTC. This chain uses TRBV6-4 with TRBJ2-1, with 11 nucleotides matching TRBD2. The CDR3 spans 17 residues. V dropped 2 bases and J dropped 4; count of bases not matched to a gene: 7. The V gene's germline CDR1 is MRHNA and CDR2 SNTAGT.

The chain recombines TRBV6-5 with TRBJ1-4, with D possibly TRBD1 on 6 matching bases. The CDR3 length is 14 residues. The germline V gene has CDR1 MNHEY and CDR2 SVGAGI. Trimming removed 7 bases from V and 7 bases from J, with 16 bases in between. This chain's CDR3 is CASTHREGVEKLFF. The CDR3, as DNA: TGTGCCAGCACCCACAGGGAAGGGGTTGAAAAACTGTTTTTT.

The chain employs TRBV3-1 (or the pseudogene TRBV3-2) and TRBJ2-6; no clear D. Per germline, CDR1 LGHDT and CDR2 YNNKEL (reference sequence). V dropped 4 bases and J dropped 5 bases, with 3 bases sitting between them. The CDR3 contains 12 residues. The CDR3 region has the DNA TGTGCCAGCAGCCCCAGGGCCAACGTCCTGACTTTC. This gives the protein CASSPRANVLTF.

The rearrangement links TRBV6-1 to TRBJ2-7; TRBD1 aligns across 9 bases. The length of the CDR3 is 14 residues. V gave up 3 bases and J gave up 7 bases; unmatched junction bases: 7. Per the germline V gene, CDR1 is MNHNS and CDR2 is SASEGT. The CDR3 DNA sequence: TGTGCCAGCAGTGATGGGACAGGGACGTGGGAGCAGTACTTC. Its translation: CASSDGTGTWEQYF.

This clone was recorded once. The CDR3 region has the DNA TGTGCCAGCAGTACTAGGGGGCTGGAGACCCAGTACTTC. Encoded protein: CASSTRGLETQYF. V usage is TRBV28 and J usage is TRBJ2-5, with 7 positions matching TRBD1. Germline CDR1 MDHEN, CDR2 SYDVKM. V lost 5 bases and J lost 5; bases outside the gene matches: 5. This CDR3 has 13 residues.

The chain carries TRBV1 and TRBJ1-1; TRBD1, the table's D call, lacks a check against the DNA. TRBV1 is given as a pseudogene. This CDR3 is 18 amino acids long. The CDR3 reads CTSSQEAGARDMNTEAFF. CDR3 coding DNA: TGCACCAGCAGCCAAGAGGCAGGGGCCCGAGACATGAACACTGAAGCTTTCTTT.

The chain uses TRBV4-1 and TRBJ2-5; D is possibly TRBD2 (7 bases). V was clipped by 0 bases and J by 5 bases, with 13 bases between them. From germline, CDR1 is MGHRA and CDR2 YSYEKL. This CDR3 contains 15 residues. As DNA, the CDR3 is TGCGCCAGCAGCCAAGAGGGGGGGCGTTCGGAGACCCAGTACTTC. Translation: CASSQEGGRSETQYF.

The chain has TRBV19 and TRBJ2-1; TRBD2 matches at 8 bases. This CDR3 contains 17 residues. V lost 3 bases and J lost 8; bases outside the gene matches: 15. The germline CDR1 and CDR2 sequences are LNHDA and SQIVND (reference sequence). The CDR3 region is CASSIPGLAESRYEQFF. The CDR3 nucleotides are TGTGCCAGTAGTATTCCCGGACTAGCTGAGTCACGATATGAGCAGTTCTTC.

This clone is classed as medium-sized. The rearrangement uses TRBV6-6 and TRBJ2-5; 8 nucleotides line up with TRBD1. The CDR3 has 14 residues. Germline trimming cut 6 bases from V and 1 base from J; bases unmatched to any gene: 4. Germline lookup yields CDR1 MNHNY and CDR2 SVGAGI (reference sequence). This CDR3 reads CASRQGALQETQYF. The CDR3 DNA follows: TGTGCCAGCAGGCAGGGGGCCCTCCAAGAGACCCAGTACTTC.

This clone was detected only a few times. The chain couples TRBV19 to TRBJ1-6, with TRBD1 matching over 8 bases. CDR1 and CDR2 (germline): LNHDA, SQIVND (reference sequence). J was trimmed by 0 bases and V by 8 bases; bases with no gene match: 6. This CDR3 has 16 amino acids. CDR3 nucleotides: TGTGCCAGTCAGGGACAGGCGTACTCCTATAATTCACCCCTCCACTTT. It yields the protein CASQGQAYSYNSPLHF.

V and J are TRBV13 and TRBJ2-1, with unresolved D. This CDR3 contains 12 residues. V lost 4 bases to trimming and J lost 8 bases, with 9 bases between them. CDR1 and CDR2 (germline): PRHDT, FYEKMQ (reference sequence). DNA for the CDR3: TGTGCCAGCAGCTGGCTAGTCGATGAGCAGTTCTTC. Protein product: CASSWLVDEQFF.

The CDR3 region is CASSQQGAPVYGYTF. The CDR3 DNA follows: TGTGCCAGCAGCCAGCAGGGGGCGCCGGTATATGGCTACACCTTC. The V call is TRBV4-2, the J call TRBJ1-2, with 8 bases fitting TRBD1. Germline CDR1 reads LGHNA; CDR2 reads YNFKEQ. This CDR3 has 15 residues. The V and J ends lost 3 bases and 5 bases, in that order; junction bases with no gene match: 8.

The genes are TRBV7-2 and TRBJ1-2; 10 bases are a match to TRBD1. Trimming at V came to 5 bases and at J to 7 bases, leaving 13 bases not matched to a gene. The CDR3 is made up of 16 amino acids. Germline assignment: CDR1 SGHTA and CDR2 FQGNSA. CDR3 in amino acids: CASSLMTGGSFSGYTF. CDR3 nucleotides: TGTGCCAGCAGCCTAATGACAGGGGGCTCTTTTTCTGGCTACACCTTC.

J is TRBJ2-4 and V is TRBV15; perhaps TRBD1 as D (5 bases). CDR3 length: 19 residues. Trimming removed 1 base at V and 0 bases at J, with 19 bases between. The V gene's germline CDR1 is LNHNV and CDR2 YYDKDF (reference sequence). The CDR3 reads CATSRVGQTRGTAKNIQYF. The DNA for the CDR3 is TGTGCCACCAGCAGAGTGGGGCAGACCAGAGGAACAGCCAAAAACATTCAGTACTTC.

The CDR3 region is CASTAGNPPSTDTQYF. CDR3 sequence (DNA): TGTGCCAGTACCGCCGGGAACCCTCCTAGCACAGATACGCAGTATTTT. V usage is TRBV19 and J usage is TRBJ2-3; TRBD2 might be the D (5 bases). V lost 7 bases and J lost 0, with 17 bases in between. The CDR3 loop spans 16 amino acids. Per germline, CDR1 LNHDA and CDR2 SQIVND (reference sequence).

The chain uses TRBV3-1 (or the pseudogene TRBV3-2) and TRBJ1-2; TRBD1 aligns across 9 bases. The J segment lost 13 bases and the V segment lost 0 bases, leaving 15 bases of the junction unmatched. Germline V gives CDR1 LGHDT, CDR2 YNNKEL (reference sequence). The CDR3 consists of 16 residues. DNA for the CDR3: TGTGCCAGCAGCCAAGATTGGGTCGGCCGGGACAGGGCTTCCACCTTC. Protein sequence: CASSQDWVGRDRASTF.

The CDR3 nucleotides read TGTGCCAGCAGCACTATAGCGGGACGTAACACCGGGGAGCTGTTTTTT. Translated: CASSTIAGRNTGELFF. The chain joins TRBV7-3 to TRBJ2-2, with 8 bases identical to TRBD2. Trimming cost V 5 bases and J 2 bases; bases outside gene matches: 7. The germline V gene has CDR1 SGHTA and CDR2 FQGTGA. The CDR3 sequence is 16 residues long. Drawing the rest from reference TRBV7-3 and TRBJ2-2, the complete variable domain is GAGVSQTPSNKVTEKGKYVELRCDPISGHTALYWYRQSLGQGPEFLIYFQGTGAADDSGLPNDRFFAVRPEGSVSTLKIQRTERGDSAVYLCASSTIAGRNTGELFFGEGSRLTVL.